This record concerns one T cell receptor beta chain sequence. What it binds is unknown. This entry belongs to a study of T-cell memory formation after mild COVID-19. Study-level points and caveats: The pre-infection memory compartment contained some responding clones, suggesting cross-reactive memory joined.

CDR1 is LGHNA and CDR2 is YSLEER in the germline V gene. V lost 4 bases to trimming and J lost 1 base, with 11 bases between them. There are 16 residues in the CDR3. Sample barcodes and UMIs were carried by the TCR alpha and TCR beta cDNA libraries that 5'RACE generated with constant-segment primers. Via MiXCR, TCRdb re-called the 5' RACE reads, giving one row per CDR3 protein. The sample has around 50,000 distinct CDR3 sequences, 25% to 35% seen once. Input material: PBMCs or a T cell subset sorted from them (not recorded which). The chain carries TRBV4-3 and TRBJ2-6; D uncertain. The TCR originated in a man in his late teens or twenties who had mild COVID-19 (a few samples of this study predate the infection). Cell type and time point are not known. The DNA of the CDR3 is TGCGCCAGCAGCCTCCTCGTGCAGTCTGGGGCCAACGTCCTGACTTTC. It yields the protein CASSLLVQSGANVLTF.